This TCR beta chain is drawn from a study of PD-L1 blockade in urothelial cancer (dated by TCRdb to about 2017). Background on the whole study: All patients started therapy at some point between 2014 and 2016 and received atezolizumab 1,200 mg intravenously every 3 weeks. About 90% of the 29 patients were identified as males with urothelial cancer of bladder origin, and a prior smoking history was reported by 18 of 29 patients. An ECOG performance status of 0 or 1 was recorded for the patients, and 0 to 3 prior chemotherapy regimens had been received by the patients. Blood samples were analyzed 3 weeks after the start of treatment (second dose) and 6 weeks after the start of treatment. A median of about 140,000 T cells and approximately 86,000 unique TCRs was obtained from blood samples, and a median clonality of roughly 0.074 was observed. The study was an exploratory multi-omic analysis of somatic, immune and clinical correlates of response to PD-L1 blockade with atezolizumab in urothelial cancer. TCR sequencing covered pretreatment tumor samples and matched, serially collected peripheral blood taken before and after atezolizumab treatment. Durable clinical benefit was defined as progression-free survival longer than 6 months, and TCR features were also tested against progression-free and overall survival. In the same patients who had TCR sequencing, pretreatment tumors also underwent whole exome sequencing and RNA sequencing. Durable clinical benefit was achieved by nine patients but not by the remaining 20. Pretreatment blood TCR-seq was available for fewer than 30 patients, at least one posttreatment blood collection was obtained for 24 patients, and tumor TCR-seq was available for 24 patients.

In light of the paper, this sample's time point label describes: pretreatment peripheral blood. The cohort comprised roughly 30 patients with locally advanced or metastatic urothelial carcinoma treated at Memorial Sloan Kettering on a trial protocol. Peripheral blood mononuclear cells were collected pretreatment and during treatment, with between 1 and 8 total time points per patient. The Qiagen DNeasy Blood extraction kit was used to purify genomic DNA from total PBMCs and tumor samples. PBMCs were collected pretreatment and during treatment, and were isolated and stored as previously described. The paper's findings and limits, for the study overall: A pretreatment peripheral blood TCR clonality below the median was linked to improved progression-free and overall survival. Because the sample size was small (n of about 30) and many exploratory analyses were performed, the results are intended to be hypothesis-generating. Patients with durable benefit showed greater expansion of tumor-associated TCR clones in peripheral blood 3 weeks after starting treatment (n ≈ 23, p = 0.022).

The CDR3 runs 13 amino acids, cysteine and phenylalanine included. The sequence is cut down to CDR3 DNA, 39 bases in frame from base 1. V is trimmed back by 6 bases and J by 6 bases, and the junction contains 5 bases that no gene match accounts for. CDR1 is given as SQVTM and CDR2 as ANQGSEA, both from the germline V gene. Turning to this clone: Its antigen remains undetermined. It has no much larger one-base neighbor in the sample; base qualities were not kept.

To estimate absolute template abundance from read counts, synthetic TCR analog templates were spiked into each PCR. The immunoSEQ assay was used to amplify TCRbeta CDR3 regions from genomic DNA with bias-controlled V and J gene primers. Rearranged TCRbeta segments were sequenced at approximately 20X coverage. The published analysis was carried out like this. Sequencing errors were corrected by clustering, and CDR3s were annotated against IMGT so that V, D and J genes could be assigned. Downstream analyses used only productive TCRbeta rearrangements and left out out-of-frame or stop-codon sequences. To compute clonality, Shannon entropy was normalized by the log of the number of unique productive sequences and then subtracted from one. Clones differing between time points or between blood and tumor were identified by Fisher's exact test with Benjamini-Hochberg correction at adjusted p below 0.01. TCRdb took over this immuneACCESS table, retaining in-frame rearrangements with V and J assigned. Such tables are incomplete; in checked studies, under half of the missing clones stem from an unresolved V gene, and the remainder is unexplained. V and J calls and clone size come straight from that table; D and trimming were deduced from the DNA. This sample is represented by 50,000 or so clones; about 86% of them were singletons. The leading ten clones occupy 22% of the sample.

The V and J segments used are TRBV29-1 and TRBJ2-1; TRBD1 fits 10 bases in the junction. This specimen consisted of PBMCs, obtained around atezolizumab (anti-PD-L1) treatment. The receptor was derived from a man between 60 and 70 years old with urothelial cancer. The nucleotide sequence is given as TGCAGCGTGCCCCGGACAGGGGGCAATGAGCAGTTCTTC. Its translation is CSVPRTGGNEQFF.